A selection of T cell receptor beta chains follows, all from one sample in a study of T cells in Graves' hyperthyroidism and ophthalmopathy. TCRdb redid the calling of the multiplex PCR reads with MiXCR, one entry per CDR3 protein. This repertoire shows about 460,000 distinct CDR3 sequences, 22% found once; its top ten account for less than 65%. The material sequenced was blood. All receptors come from a woman aged 70-85 years with Graves' ophthalmopathy. Each CDR3 is given with its conserved first and last residue. The order of the fields is J gene, clone size, V gene, D gene, CDR3 protein, CDR3 DNA. D genes are given only for firm matches. Clone size appears in some rows only: once, few, many, or a class for an expanded clone.

j_call: TRBJ2-1; clone_size: .; v_call: TRBV19; d_call: TRBD2; cdr3_aa: CASRPAGENEQFF; cdr3_nt: TGTGCCAGTAGACCAGCGGGAGAGAATGAGCAGTTCTTC
j_call: TRBJ2-7; clone_size: few; v_call: TRBV2; d_call: .; cdr3_aa: CASRRGDYEQYF; cdr3_nt: TGTGCCAGCAGACGCGGGGACTACGAGCAGTACTTC
j_call: TRBJ1-1; clone_size: few; v_call: TRBV29-1; d_call: TRBD1; cdr3_aa: CSVGKGGRSTEAFF; cdr3_nt: TGCAGCGTTGGGAAAGGGGGCCGGAGCACTGAAGCTTTCTTT
j_call: TRBJ1-3; clone_size: few; v_call: TRBV27; d_call: .; cdr3_aa: CASSPKRRTFAGNTIYF; cdr3_nt: TGTGCCAGCAGTCCCAAAAGGCGGACGTTCGCTGGAAACACCATATATTTT
j_call: TRBJ2-3; clone_size: many; v_call: TRBV2; d_call: .; cdr3_aa: CASTALNTQYF; cdr3_nt: TGTGCCAGCACCGCCCTAAATACGCAGTATTTT
j_call: TRBJ1-5; clone_size: many; v_call: TRBV12-5; d_call: TRBD1; cdr3_aa: CASGLDGQGNQPQHF; cdr3_nt: TGTGCTAGTGGTTTGGACGGACAGGGCAATCAGCCCCAGCATTTT
j_call: TRBJ1-1; clone_size: .; v_call: TRBV6-1; d_call: .; cdr3_aa: CAIQFQENTEAFF; cdr3_nt: TGTGCCATCCAGTTCCAGGAGAACACTGAAGCTTTCTTT
j_call: TRBJ2-1; clone_size: many; v_call: TRBV20-1; d_call: .; cdr3_aa: CSARVGLNNEQFF; cdr3_nt: TGCAGTGCTAGAGTAGGACTTAACAATGAGCAGTTCTTC
j_call: TRBJ2-1; clone_size: .; v_call: TRBV11-2; d_call: TRBD2; cdr3_aa: CASSRLAGVQANEQFF; cdr3_nt: TGTGCCAGCAGCCGTCTAGCGGGAGTCCAAGCGAATGAGCAGTTCTTC
j_call: TRBJ1-1; clone_size: few; v_call: TRBV2; d_call: .; cdr3_aa: CASSEGGGTMNTEAFF; cdr3_nt: TGTGCCAGCAGTGAAGGAGGGGGGACAATGAACACTGAAGCTTTCTTT
j_call: TRBJ2-5; clone_size: .; v_call: TRBV20-1; d_call: TRBD1; cdr3_aa: CSASGDRGHQETQYF; cdr3_nt: TGCAGTGCTAGTGGGGACAGGGGCCACCAAGAGACCCAGTACTTC
j_call: TRBJ1-2; clone_size: once; v_call: TRBV10-2; d_call: .; cdr3_aa: CASSSSAQAYYGYTF; cdr3_nt: TGCGCCAGCAGTAGTTCGGCACAGGCTTACTATGGCTACACCTTC
j_call: TRBJ1-2; clone_size: .; v_call: TRBV20-1; d_call: .; cdr3_aa: CSALRRATRYGYTF; cdr3_nt: TGCAGTGCTCTCCGCAGGGCCACCAGATATGGCTACACCTTC
j_call: TRBJ1-1; clone_size: .; v_call: TRBV5-5; d_call: .; cdr3_aa: CASSLAGAAHTEAFF; cdr3_nt: TGTGCCAGCAGCTTGGCCGGGGCAGCCCACACTGAAGCTTTCTTT
j_call: TRBJ2-7; clone_size: .; v_call: TRBV20-1; d_call: TRBD2; cdr3_aa: CSAPLAGGSGHEQYF; cdr3_nt: TGCAGTGCCCCACTAGCGGGAGGCTCAGGGCACGAGCAGTACTTC
j_call: TRBJ2-2; clone_size: .; v_call: TRBV27; d_call: .; cdr3_aa: CASSYRSFGATGELFF; cdr3_nt: TGTGCTAGCAGTTATAGGTCATTCGGGGCCACCGGGGAGCTGTTTTTT
j_call: TRBJ1-5; clone_size: few; v_call: TRBV7-3; d_call: TRBD1; cdr3_aa: CASSTSDRGWPQHF; cdr3_nt: TGTGCCAGCAGCACGTCGGACAGGGGATGGCCCCAGCATTTT